This T cell receptor beta chain was captured by sequencing in a study of T cell repertoires in cytomegalovirus infection. Study summary: Indications came from public TCR beta signatures; they pointed to CMV infection and to a matching HLA type.

TCRdb itself ran the reads through MiXCR, one entry per CDR3 protein. This sample yields roughly 310,000 distinct CDR3 sequences, of which about 29% are seen a single time; 20% belongs to the top ten. This clonotype occurred a few times. Its antigen is as yet unknown. After removal of 6 bases from V and 7 bases from J, the junction contained 8 bases not matched to a gene. The CDR3 spans 13 residues. V and J are TRBV12-3 or TRBV12-4 and TRBJ1-2; 7 nucleotides match TRBD1. The source is a human donor in good health (CMV status not recorded). Some clones in this sample may be carry-over from other donors' samples. This sample comprised cultured PBMCs, obtained from culture after CMV antigen stimulation. The DNA for the CDR3 is TGTGCCAGCAGGATAACAGGGGAGGGTGGCTACACCTTC. Protein: CASRITGEGGYTF.